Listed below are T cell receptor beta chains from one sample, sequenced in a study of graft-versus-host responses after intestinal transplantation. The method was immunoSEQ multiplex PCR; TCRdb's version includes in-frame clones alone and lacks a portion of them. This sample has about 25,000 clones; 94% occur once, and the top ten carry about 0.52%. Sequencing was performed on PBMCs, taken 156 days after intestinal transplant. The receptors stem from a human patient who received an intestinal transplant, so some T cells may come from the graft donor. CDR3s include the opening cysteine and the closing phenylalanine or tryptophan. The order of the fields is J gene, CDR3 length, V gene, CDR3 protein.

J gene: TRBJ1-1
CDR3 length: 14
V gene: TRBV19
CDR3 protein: CASSSSAGNTEAFF

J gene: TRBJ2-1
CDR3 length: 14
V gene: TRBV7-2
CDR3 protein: CASSLAFRDNEQFF

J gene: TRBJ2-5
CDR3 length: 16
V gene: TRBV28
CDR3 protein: CASSLRLAGVLETQYF

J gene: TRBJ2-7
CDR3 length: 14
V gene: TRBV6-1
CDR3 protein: CASSDGTSGDEQYF

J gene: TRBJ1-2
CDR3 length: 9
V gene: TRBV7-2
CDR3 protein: CASSSEGGF

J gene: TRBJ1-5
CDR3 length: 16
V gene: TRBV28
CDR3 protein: CASSPLWLGSNQPQHF

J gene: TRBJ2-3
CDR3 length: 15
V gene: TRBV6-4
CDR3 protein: CASSEGAGGTDTQYF

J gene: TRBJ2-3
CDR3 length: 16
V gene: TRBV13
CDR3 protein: CASSLGQPQAPDTQYF

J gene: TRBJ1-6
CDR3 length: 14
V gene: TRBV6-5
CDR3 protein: CASSGQGAESPLHF

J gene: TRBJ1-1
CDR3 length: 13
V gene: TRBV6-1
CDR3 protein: CASSDRFYTEAFF

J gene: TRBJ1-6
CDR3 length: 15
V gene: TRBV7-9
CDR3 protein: CASSLGDRGNSPLHF

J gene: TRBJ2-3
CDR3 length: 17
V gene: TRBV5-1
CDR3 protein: CASSLANRELSTDTQYF

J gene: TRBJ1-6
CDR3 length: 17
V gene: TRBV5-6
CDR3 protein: CASSRMRVSSYNSPLHF

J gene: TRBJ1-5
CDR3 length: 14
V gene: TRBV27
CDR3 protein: CASSFTGGNQPQHF

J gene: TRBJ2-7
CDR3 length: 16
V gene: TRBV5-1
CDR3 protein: CASSLEGLGIPYEQYF

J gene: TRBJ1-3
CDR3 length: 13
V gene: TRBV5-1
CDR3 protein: CASVGLKGNTIYF

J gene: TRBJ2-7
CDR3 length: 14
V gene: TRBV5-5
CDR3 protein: CASSCSGTESEQYF

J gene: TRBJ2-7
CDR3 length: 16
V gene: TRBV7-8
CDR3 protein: CASSLYIGGATYEQYF

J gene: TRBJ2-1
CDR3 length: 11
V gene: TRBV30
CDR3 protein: CAWTWGNEQFF

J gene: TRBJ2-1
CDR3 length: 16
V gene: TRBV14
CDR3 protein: CASSQVQQGWNNEQFF

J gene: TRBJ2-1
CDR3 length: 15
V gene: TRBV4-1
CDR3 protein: CASSQTGLAGNEQLF

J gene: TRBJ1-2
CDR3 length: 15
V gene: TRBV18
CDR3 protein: CASSPPSRGYYGYTF

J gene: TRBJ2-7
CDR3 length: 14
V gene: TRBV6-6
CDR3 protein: CASSSRQVPYEQYF

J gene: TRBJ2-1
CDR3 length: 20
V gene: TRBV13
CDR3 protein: CASSPETGLAGDWVRNEQFF